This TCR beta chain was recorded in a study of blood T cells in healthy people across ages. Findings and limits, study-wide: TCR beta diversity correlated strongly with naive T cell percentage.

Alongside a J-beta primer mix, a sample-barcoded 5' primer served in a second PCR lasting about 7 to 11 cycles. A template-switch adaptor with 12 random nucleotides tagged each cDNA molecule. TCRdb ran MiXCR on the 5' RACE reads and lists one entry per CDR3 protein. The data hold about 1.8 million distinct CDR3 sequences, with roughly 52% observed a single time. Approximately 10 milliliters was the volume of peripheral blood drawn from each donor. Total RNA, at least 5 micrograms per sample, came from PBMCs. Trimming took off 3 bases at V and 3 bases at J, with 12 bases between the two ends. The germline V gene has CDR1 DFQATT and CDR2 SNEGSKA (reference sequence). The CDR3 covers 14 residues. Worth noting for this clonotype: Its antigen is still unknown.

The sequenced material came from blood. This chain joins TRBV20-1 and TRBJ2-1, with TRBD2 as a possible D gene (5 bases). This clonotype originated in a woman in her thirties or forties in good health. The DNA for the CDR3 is TGCAGTGCTAGGCTAAGAGACTACTACAATGAGCAGTTCTTC. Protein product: CSARLRDYYNEQFF.